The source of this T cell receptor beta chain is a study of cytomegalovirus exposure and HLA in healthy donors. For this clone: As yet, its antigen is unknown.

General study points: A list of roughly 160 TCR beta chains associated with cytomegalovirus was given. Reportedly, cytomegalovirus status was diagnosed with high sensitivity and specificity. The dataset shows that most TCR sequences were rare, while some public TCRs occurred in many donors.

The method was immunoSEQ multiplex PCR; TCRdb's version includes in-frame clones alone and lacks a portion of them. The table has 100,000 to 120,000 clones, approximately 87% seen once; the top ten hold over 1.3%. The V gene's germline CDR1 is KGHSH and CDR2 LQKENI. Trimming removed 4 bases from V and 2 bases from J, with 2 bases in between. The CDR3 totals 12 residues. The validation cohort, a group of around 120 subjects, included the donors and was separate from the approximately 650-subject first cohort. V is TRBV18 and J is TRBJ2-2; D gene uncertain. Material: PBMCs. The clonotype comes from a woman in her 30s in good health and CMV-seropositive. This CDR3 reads CASSLNTGELFF. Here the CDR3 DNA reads TGTGCCAGCTCACTAAACACCGGGGAGCTGTTTTTT.